This T cell receptor beta chain derives from a study of blood T cell repertoires in COVID-19. On the study more broadly: Sites in the United States, Italy and Spain provided acute and convalescent COVID-19 samples. In each case, the material was cDNA or gDNA derived from T cells, B-cell-depleted T cells, or PBMCs.

Sequenced by immunoSEQ multiplex PCR; TCRdb stores in-frame clones only, minus some. This table holds about 200,000 clones, just over 85% found once. Per the germline V gene, CDR1 is MNHEY and CDR2 is SVGEGT. V lost 3 bases to trimming and J lost 7 bases, with 12 bases between them. This CDR3 is built from 13 residues. This clone occurred once. Residents of 24 US areas, aged about 18 to 89 years, made up the participants. Cohorts were assigned according to the clinical history that participants reported. The sample consisted of PBMCs or T cells enriched from blood (not recorded which). This receptor was taken from a woman between 40 and 55 years old with acute COVID-19. The rearrangement joins TRBV6-2 or TRBV6-3 to TRBJ1-2; tentative D call: TRBD1 (5 bases). The CDR3 region is CASSYRGTGGYTF. DNA of the CDR3: TGTGCCAGCAGTTATCGGGGGACCGGTGGCTACACCTTC.